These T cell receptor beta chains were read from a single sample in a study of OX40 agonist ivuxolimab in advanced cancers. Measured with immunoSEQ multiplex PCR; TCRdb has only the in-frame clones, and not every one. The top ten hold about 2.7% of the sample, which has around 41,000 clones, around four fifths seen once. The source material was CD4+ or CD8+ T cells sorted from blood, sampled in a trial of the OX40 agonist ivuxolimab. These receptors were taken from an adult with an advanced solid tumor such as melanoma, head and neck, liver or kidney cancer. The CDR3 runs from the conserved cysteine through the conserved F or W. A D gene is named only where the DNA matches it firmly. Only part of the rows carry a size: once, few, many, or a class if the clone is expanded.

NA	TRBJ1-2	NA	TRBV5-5	CASSFGQAYGYTF	TGTGCCAGCAGCTTTGGTCAGGCCTATGGCTACACCTTC
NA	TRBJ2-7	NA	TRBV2	CASSEASGVSYEQYF	TGTGCCAGCAGTGAAGCCTCAGGAGTCTCCTACGAGCAGTACTTC
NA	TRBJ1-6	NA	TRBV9	CASSEGGHYNSPLHF	TGTGCCAGCAGCGAAGGGGGACACTATAATTCACCCCTCCACTTT
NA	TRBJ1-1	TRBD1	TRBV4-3	CASSPGTGGRNTEAFF	TGCGCCAGCAGCCCGGGGACAGGGGGGAGGAACACTGAAGCTTTCTTT
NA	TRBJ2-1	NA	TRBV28	CASSLRLTSYNEQFF	TGTGCCAGCAGTTTACGTCTGACCTCCTACAATGAGCAGTTCTTC
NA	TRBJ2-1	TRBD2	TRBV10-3	CAISERQSGSSYNEQFF	TGTGCCATCAGTGAGCGCCAGAGCGGGAGCTCCTACAATGAGCAGTTCTTC
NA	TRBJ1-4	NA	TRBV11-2	CASSLQGAGKLFF	TGTGCCAGCAGCTTACAAGGGGCCGGAAAACTGTTTTTT
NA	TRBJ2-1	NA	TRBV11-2	CASSLALEQFF	TGTGCCAGCAGTTTAGCCCTTGAGCAGTTCTTC
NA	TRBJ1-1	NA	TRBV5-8	CASSLGLMNTEAFF	TGTGCCAGCAGCTTGGGTCTGATGAACACTGAAGCTTTCTTT
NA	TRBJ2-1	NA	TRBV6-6	CASSYSDSSYNEQFF	TGTGCCAGCAGTTACAGTGATAGCTCCTACAATGAGCAGTTCTTC
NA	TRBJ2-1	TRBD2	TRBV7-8	CASSFTSVPSYNEQFF	TGTGCCAGCAGCTTTACTAGCGTCCCCTCCTACAATGAGCAGTTCTTC
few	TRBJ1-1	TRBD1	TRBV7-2	CATRTGKATNTEAFF	TGTGCCACCCGGACAGGTAAAGCAACGAACACTGAAGCTTTCTTT
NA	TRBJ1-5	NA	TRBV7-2	CASSSPYGEQPQHF	TGTGCCAGCAGCTCCCCGTATGGGGAACAGCCCCAGCATTTT
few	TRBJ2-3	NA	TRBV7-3	CASRPGSTDTQYF	TGTGCCAGCCGGCCGGGCAGCACAGATACGCAGTATTTT
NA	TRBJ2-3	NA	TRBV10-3	CAITPQGGVGKGYTQYF	TGTGCCATCACCCCCCAGGGAGGAGTTGGGAAAGGCTATACGCAGTATTTT
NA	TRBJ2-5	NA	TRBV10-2	CASSSPGTQYF	TGCGCCAGCAGTTCTCCGGGGACCCAGTACTTC
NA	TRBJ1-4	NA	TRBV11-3	CASSQSRGSNEKLFF	TGTGCCAGCAGCCAGAGCAGGGGCTCTAATGAAAAACTGTTTTTT
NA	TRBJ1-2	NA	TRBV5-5	CASSLASGSYGYTF	TGTGCCAGCAGCTTGGCCTCGGGCTCCTATGGCTACACCTTC
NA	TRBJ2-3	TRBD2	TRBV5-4	CASSFGGRTDTQYF	TGTGCCAGCAGCTTTGGCGGGAGGACAGATACGCAGTATTTT
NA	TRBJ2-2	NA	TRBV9	CASSAHLKTGELFF	TGTGCCAGCAGCGCCCATTTGAAGACCGGGGAGCTGTTTTTT
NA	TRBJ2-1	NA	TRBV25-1	CASFGRGMGSYNEQFF	TGTGCCAGTTTTGGAAGGGGGATGGGCTCCTACAATGAGCAGTTCTTC
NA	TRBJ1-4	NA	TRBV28	CASQGTLRNEKLFF	TGTGCCAGCCAAGGGACCTTGCGAAATGAAAAACTGTTTTTT
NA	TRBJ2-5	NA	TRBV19	CASRKGLGETQYF	TGTGCCAGTAGAAAGGGCCTGGGGGAGACCCAGTACTTC